These 20 T cell receptor beta chains were sequenced from one sample in a study of blood T cell repertoires in COVID-19 (TCRdb year 2020). Library construction relied on the immunoSEQ multiplex PCR assay. The clones in this table, taken by TCRdb from immuneACCESS, are in-frame only. Not every clone is retained; where verified, under half of the shortfall comes from an unresolved V gene, and the cause of the rest is unknown. For this sample there are about 300,000 clones; just over 85% appear just once. The ten largest clones capture roughly 4.5% of the sample. Sequencing was done on a sample of PBMCs or T cells enriched from blood (not recorded which). These receptors were collected from a young man who had recovered from COVID-19.

V and J are TRBV19 and TRBJ2-7; a weak D match, TRBD1 (6 bases). The ends were cut back, 6 bases at V and 6 bases at J, with 9 bases in the middle. CDR3 length: 11 amino acids. Per germline, CDR1 LNHDA and CDR2 SQIVND (reference sequence). The CDR3 DNA reads TGTGCCAGTAGCACAGGGTTCGAGCAGTACTTC. It codes for CASSTGFEQYF.

A word on this clone: At one end, the junction sequence differs from germline, possibly due to a read error. V gene TRBV6-5 combines with J gene TRBJ2-3; TRBD2 agrees at 7 bases. The CDR3 totals 14 residues. The germline V gene has CDR1 MNHEY and CDR2 SVGAGI. The CDR3 bases are TGTGCCAGCAGTTACGGCGGGAGCACGGATACGCAGTATTTT. This gives the protein CASSYGGSTDTQYF.

CDR3 in amino acids: CASSPHLRETQYF. Here the CDR3 DNA reads TGTGCCAGCAGCCCACACCTCCGAGAGACCCAGTACTTC. The rearrangement uses TRBV12-3 or TRBV12-4 and TRBJ2-5; D gene unclear. The V and J ends lost 6 bases and 4 bases respectively, with 12 bases between them. The CDR3 is 13 residues long.

This clone came up once. The chain combines TRBV3-1 (or the pseudogene TRBV3-2) with TRBJ2-4; the D gene is possibly TRBD2 (7 bases). The V and J ends lost 7 bases and 6 bases respectively, with 16 bases between them. The CDR3 totals 14 residues. Germline V lookup: CDR1 LGHDT, CDR2 YNNKEL (reference sequence). CDR3 bases: TGTGCCAGCAACCTCCGGGGGGCGGGAAACATTCAGTACTTC. Its protein product is CASNLRGAGNIQYF.

V usage is TRBV29-1 and J usage is TRBJ1-1, with 7 positions matching TRBD1. Germline lookup yields CDR1 SQVTM and CDR2 ANQGSEA. J gave up 4 bases and V 7 bases, and 3 bases lay outside the gene matches. The CDR3 length is 11 residues. The CDR3 bases are TGCAGCGCCCAGGGGGTCACTGAAGCTTTCTTT. The encoded protein is CSAQGVTEAFF. The full variable domain, in which reference TRBV29-1 and TRBJ1-1 provide the parts outside the CDR3, is SAVISQKPSRDICQRGTSLTIQCQVDSQVTMMFWYRQQPGQSLTLIATANQGSEATYESGFVIDKFPISRPNLTFSTLTVSNMSPEDSSIYLCSAQGVTEAFFGQGTRLTVV.

CDR3 sequence reads: CASSLTGDTQYF. The CDR3 DNA is TGTGCCAGCAGTTTAACAGGGGATACGCAGTATTTT. The rearrangement links TRBV28 to TRBJ2-3, with D possibly being TRBD1 (6 bases). V shed 2 bases and J shed 6 bases, with 6 bases lying between them. The CDR3 spans 12 residues. Germline CDR1 MDHEN, CDR2 SYDVKM. The complete variable domain, with remaining parts taken from reference TRBV28 and TRBJ2-3, reads DVKVTQSSRYLVKRTGEKVFLECVQDMDHENMFWYRQDPGLGLRLIYFSYDVKMKEKGDIPEGYSVSREKKERFSLILESASTNQTSMYLCASSLTGDTQYFGPGTRLTVL.

This chain connects TRBV4-2 to TRBJ2-1, with D maybe TRBD1 (5 bases). Germline-derived CDR1 and CDR2 are LGHNA and YNFKEQ. V lost 4 bases to trimming and J lost 2 bases, with 12 bases between them. The CDR3 is made up of 15 amino acids. CDR3: CASSRRGNTYNEQFF. In nucleotides, the CDR3 is TGTGCCAGCAGCCGTAGGGGTAACACCTACAATGAGCAGTTCTTC.

The chain is built from TRBV5-1 and TRBJ2-7; maybe TRBD2 (6 bases). The CDR3 totals 14 residues. Germline CDR1 and CDR2: SGHRS and YFSETQ. V was shortened by 3 bases and J by 4 bases, with 14 bases between the two germline ends. The CDR3 region is CASSSTEGRYEQYF. The CDR3 nucleotides read TGCGCCAGCAGCTCTACGGAGGGGAGATACGAGCAGTACTTC.

This chain uses TRBV9 with TRBJ2-7, with 7 bases identical to TRBD2. V gave up 0 bases and J gave up 3 bases; unmatched junction bases: 6. The CDR3 extends over 15 amino acids. The germline gives CDR1 SGDLS, CDR2 YYNGEE. The CDR3 DNA follows: TGTGCCAGCAGCGTAGTGCCTAGCGGTTTCTACGAGCAGTACTTC. Amino acid sequence: CASSVVPSGFYEQYF. Drawing the rest from reference TRBV9 and TRBJ2-7, the complete variable domain is DSGVTQTPKHLITATGQRVTLRCSPRSGDLSVYWYQQSLDQGLQFLIQYYNGEERAKGNILERFSAQQFPDLHSELNLSSLELGDSALYFCASSVVPSGFYEQYFGPGTRLTVT.

This chain uses TRBV30 with TRBJ1-4, with TRBD1 identical over 8 bases. V trimming: 1 base; J trimming: 8 bases; junction bases outside the gene matches: 6. The germline V gene has CDR1 GTSNPN and CDR2 SVGIG (reference sequence). There are 14 residues in the CDR3. This chain's CDR3 is CAWSGGQAYEKLFF. CDR3 DNA: TGTGCCTGGAGTGGGGGACAGGCTTACGAAAAACTGTTTTTT.

This clone was picked up a small number of times. This chain joins TRBV18 and TRBJ1-1, with 8 nucleotides matching TRBD1. Germline assignment: CDR1 KGHSH and CDR2 LQKENI. CDR3 length: 15 residues. Trimming cost V 3 bases and J 0 bases; bases outside gene matches: 3. The CDR3 here is CASSPAGGLNTEAFF. The DNA of the CDR3 is TGTGCCAGCTCACCTGCAGGGGGCCTGAACACTGAAGCTTTCTTT.

The genes are TRBV27 and TRBJ1-5; weak D call: TRBD1 (5 bases). Trimming took 5 bases from V and 7 from J, leaving 12 bases between them. The length of the CDR3 is 13 residues. CDR1 and CDR2 from the germline V gene are MNHEY and SMNVEV (reference sequence). CDR3 residues: CASSALTDQPQHF. The DNA of the CDR3 is TGTGCCAGCAGTGCCTTGACAGACCAGCCCCAGCATTTT.

The rearrangement uses TRBV11-2 and TRBJ2-7; 8 nucleotides match TRBD1. Germline V gene lookup returns CDR1 SGHAT and CDR2 FQNNGV. The CDR3 consists of 14 residues. J was trimmed by 5 bases and V by 5 bases; bases with no gene match: 8. The CDR3 coding sequence is TGTGCCAGCAGCCCGCGGACAGGGTACCACGAGCAGTACTTC. Protein: CASSPRTGYHEQYF.

The V gene is TRBV3-1 (or the pseudogene TRBV3-2), the J gene TRBJ1-4, with 8 bases identical to TRBD1. Germline-derived CDR1 and CDR2 are LGHDT and YNNKEL (reference sequence). The CDR3 covers 16 residues. The trim removed 4 bases at V and 8 bases at J, leaving 12 bases unmatched. Written as DNA, the CDR3 is TGTGCCAGCAGCCCCCTTCGGCAGGGGGCAGGGGAAAAACTGTTTTTT. It encodes CASSPLRQGAGEKLFF.

The chain employs TRBV19 and TRBJ1-2; 7 bases line up with TRBD1. Germline V lookup: CDR1 LNHDA, CDR2 SQIVND (reference sequence). The CDR3 contains 15 residues. With 5 bases clipped from V and 5 bases from J, the junction kept 11 bases outside the gene matches. The CDR3 region is CASSLRQQGFYGYTF. Here the CDR3 DNA reads TGTGCCAGTAGTCTACGACAACAGGGGTTTTATGGCTACACCTTC.

This clone was recorded a few times. The CDR3 sequence: CAWPPAASSYEQYF. The CDR3 region has the DNA TGTGCTTGGCCCCCGGCGGCGAGCTCCTACGAGCAGTACTTC. The chain is built from TRBV12-5 and TRBJ2-7; D ambiguous. The CDR3 runs to 14 residues. Per the germline V gene, CDR1 is LGHNT and CDR2 is FRNRAP. V gave up 11 bases and J gave up 0 bases, with 17 bases separating them.

This rearrangement joins TRBV18 to TRBJ1-2; a weak D match, TRBD1 (5 bases). Germline V lookup: CDR1 KGHSH, CDR2 LQKENI. This CDR3 comprises 14 residues. V lost 0 bases, J lost 6 bases, and 11 bases lay in between. The CDR3 sequence: CASSPPQTAHGYTF. The CDR3, as DNA: TGTGCCAGCTCACCACCTCAGACAGCTCATGGCTACACCTTC.

The CDR3 coding sequence is TGTGCCACCAGCAGAGATCTGGCAGGGACAGGGAGTGAAAAACTGTTTTTT. The encoded protein is CATSRDLAGTGSEKLFF. The V gene is TRBV15, the J gene TRBJ1-4, with 9 nucleotides matching TRBD1. The CDR3 sequence is 17 residues long. Looked up from germline, CDR1 is LNHNV and CDR2 is YYDKDF (reference sequence). Trimming took 0 bases from V and 7 from J; bases not matched to a gene: 9.

A few counts support this clone. The chain links TRBV7-2 to TRBJ2-7; 8 bases agree with TRBD1. The V gene end was trimmed by 0 bases and the J gene end by 3 bases; junction bases not matched to a gene: 19. This CDR3 region has 20 residues. Germline CDR1 and CDR2: SGHTA and FQGNSA. The CDR3 region is CASSLAKDRVTLSPLYEQYF. The CDR3 region has the DNA TGTGCCAGCAGCTTAGCTAAGGACAGGGTGACGTTGTCTCCCCTCTACGAGCAGTACTTC.

The V gene is TRBV20-1, the J gene TRBJ1-5; no clear D. Trimming removed 3 bases from V and 6 bases from J, with 12 bases in between. The CDR3 extends over 13 amino acids. From germline, CDR1 is DFQATT and CDR2 SNEGSKA (reference sequence). CDR3 DNA sequence: TGCAGTGCTAGTAGGGCGGGAGGTCAGCCCCAGCATTTT. Its protein is CSASRAGGQPQHF.